The 18 T cell receptor beta chains below come from one sample, sequenced in a study of metastatic and nonmetastatic thyroid tumors. Prior to thyroid surgery, none of the patients had received any treatment. TCRdb re-analyzed the PCR reads through MiXCR. The data hold tens of thousands of clones, with roughly 22% observed a single time. Sequences were obtained from adjacent normal tissue. These receptor sequences come from a female donor with papillary thyroid cancer or a benign thyroid nodule (not recorded which). Some clones in this sample may be carry-over from other donors' samples.

This clone was recorded at least ten times. The chain is built from TRBV10-3 and TRBJ1-1; 9 nucleotides match TRBD1. The CDR3 sequence is 15 residues long. Trimming cost V 6 bases and J 0 bases; bases outside gene matches: 5. Germline V gives CDR1 ENHRY, CDR2 SYGVKD. The CDR3 bases are TGTGCCATCAGGGAACAGGGGGCAATGAACACTGAAGCTTTCTTT. It yields the protein CAIREQGAMNTEAFF.

This clone appeared many times. This chain links TRBV20-1 with TRBJ1-5; no clear D gene. Germline lookup yields CDR1 DFQATT and CDR2 SNEGSKA (reference sequence). V was clipped by 1 base and J by 3 bases, with 7 bases between them. The CDR3 sequence is 13 residues long. The CDR3 DNA reads TGCAGTGCTAGAGGTACAGACAATCAGCCCCAGCATTTT. Translating gives CSARGTDNQPQHF.

At least ten counts were recorded for this clone. The V gene is TRBV11-2, the J gene TRBJ2-1; 7 bases are shared with TRBD1. Germline V gene sequence: CDR1 SGHAT, CDR2 FQNNGV. The junction had 8 bases not matched to a gene; V was cut back by 2 bases and J by 4 bases. CDR3 length equals 16 residues. The CDR3 DNA sequence: TGTGCCAGCAGCTTACCCGGGACAGCGAAATACAATGAGCAGTTCTTC. Residues: CASSLPGTAKYNEQFF. Full variable domain (missing parts from reference TRBV11-2 and TRBJ2-1): EAGVAQSPRYKIIEKRQSVAFWCNPISGHATLYWYQQILGQGPKLLIQFQNNGVVDDSQLPKDRFSAERLKGVDSTLKIQPAKLEDSAVYLCASSLPGTAKYNEQFFGPGTRLTVL.

This clone was recorded at least ten times. The chain recombines TRBV29-1 with TRBJ2-2, with D possibly TRBD1 on 7 matching bases. CDR3 length: 14 residues. Germline-derived CDR1 and CDR2 are SQVTM and ANQGSEA. Trimming removed 4 bases from V and 5 bases from J, with 14 bases in between. The DNA for the CDR3 is TGCAGCGTTGGGGGCGGGACAGCTACCGGGGAGCTGTTTTTT. The encoded protein is CSVGGGTATGELFF.

At least ten counts were recorded for this clone. The gene calls are TRBV9 and TRBJ2-1; no firm D call. This CDR3 comprises 13 residues. The V gene lost 5 bases and the J gene lost 4 bases, with 10 bases spanning the gap. Germline CDR1 and CDR2: SGDLS and YYNGEE. CDR3 coding DNA: TGTGCCAGCAGTAAAGGTGGTTACAATGAGCAGTTCTTC. This codes for CASSKGGYNEQFF.

This clone was picked up a small number of times. This chain links TRBV7-2 with TRBJ1-1; weak D call: TRBD1 (5 bases). Germline V CDR1 and CDR2: SGHTA, FQGNSA. V lost 1 base, J lost 5 bases, and 14 bases lay in between. The CDR3 loop spans 15 amino acids. CDR3 protein: CASSLEPDSKTEAFF. CDR3 nucleotide sequence: TGTGCCAGCAGCTTAGAACCCGACAGTAAAACTGAAGCTTTCTTT.

This chain links TRBV24-1 with TRBJ2-1; no firm D call. Trimming stripped 5 bases from V and 0 bases from J, with 13 bases between. The germline CDR1 and CDR2 sequences are KGHDR and SFDVKD. The CDR3 is made up of 16 amino acids. The CDR3 region is CATSGIGASSYNEQFF. As DNA, the CDR3 is TGTGCCACCAGTGGTATCGGAGCTAGCTCCTACAATGAGCAGTTCTTC.

This chain joins TRBV4-3 and TRBJ1-4; weak D call: TRBD1 (5 bases). Looked up from germline, CDR1 is LGHNA and CDR2 is YSLEER. V was trimmed by 4 bases and J by 6 bases, leaving 18 bases between them. The CDR3 spans 16 residues. CDR3 loop: CASSRGTPGGDEKLFF. DNA of the CDR3: TGCGCCAGCAGCCGGGGGACCCCGGGAGGGGATGAAAAACTGTTTTTT.

With respect to this clone: This may arise from a read error, as a much more abundant clone is one base away. The rearrangement links TRBV5-6 to TRBJ1-2; possible D gene TRBD1, 5 bases. This CDR3 has 13 residues. The germline gives CDR1 SGHDT, CDR2 YYEEEE. CDR3: CASILTANYGYTF. CDR3 nucleotides: TGTGCCAGCATCTTGACAGCTAACTATGGCTACACCTTC.

The chain employs TRBV20-1 and TRBJ1-6; D might be TRBD1 (6 bases). V was cut by 5 bases and J by 5 bases, with 19 bases left in between. This CDR3 spans 16 amino acids. Germline assignment: CDR1 DFQATT and CDR2 SNEGSKA (reference sequence). This chain's CDR3 is CSAPGNGGAHNSPLHF. Written as DNA, the CDR3 is TGCAGTGCTCCCGGGAATGGGGGCGCCCATAATTCACCCCTCCACTTT.

The DNA for the CDR3 is TGTGCCAGCAGGGGGTCGGGCGAGATCGGGGAGCTGTTTTTT. Translated: CASRGSGEIGELFF. The V and J genes are TRBV2 and TRBJ2-2; D ambiguous. CDR3 size: 14 residues. From germline, CDR1 is SNHLY and CDR2 FYNNEI. Deletions cut 6 bases from V and 7 bases from J, with 15 bases between.

This clone is medium-sized by share. The rearrangement links TRBV28 to TRBJ1-1, with D maybe TRBD1 (5 bases). The CDR3 loop spans 16 amino acids. Germline loops: CDR1 MDHEN, CDR2 SYDVKM. Trimming removed 2 bases from V and 10 bases from J, with 23 bases in between. Written as DNA, the CDR3 is TGTGCCAGCAGTTTAGAGGGGCTAAGACAGTTGAAATCAGCTTTCTTT. Translated: CASSLEGLRQLKSAFF.

This clone was observed a handful of times. CDR3 sequence: CASRLDGRQDTEAFF. In DNA form, the CDR3 reads TGTGCCAGCAGGCTCGACGGACGGCAGGACACTGAAGCTTTCTTT. The chain carries TRBV6-1 and TRBJ1-1; D is uncertain. V was cut by 6 bases and J by 3 bases, with 17 bases left in between. CDR1 MNHNS and CDR2 SASEGT come from the germline V gene. The CDR3 runs to 15 residues.

This rearrangement joins TRBV12-3 or TRBV12-4 to TRBJ2-1; D uncertain. This CDR3 has 13 residues. Trimming shortened V by 9 bases and J by 6 bases, and 15 bases separated the two germline ends. The CDR3 DNA follows: TGTGCCAGTATCCCCGGCAGCCGCAATGAGCAGTTCTTC. Translated, it gives CASIPGSRNEQFF.

In this sample, this clone turned up many times. The chain joins TRBV7-2 to TRBJ2-5; 7 nucleotides match TRBD2. Germline V gene data show CDR1 as SGHTA and CDR2 as FQGNSA. The ends lost 2 bases at V and 5 bases at J; junction bases unmatched: 5. The CDR3 is made up of 14 amino acids. The CDR3 region has the DNA TGTGCCAGCAGCTTAACTAGCGCGGGGGAGACCCAGTACTTC. This codes for CASSLTSAGETQYF.

This clone was recorded many times. Other DNA sequences within the sample encode an identical CDR3. The rearrangement joins TRBV9 to TRBJ2-1; D tentatively fits TRBD1 or TRBD2 (6 bases each). Germline assignment: CDR1 SGDLS and CDR2 YYNGEE. The length of the CDR3 is 15 residues. Trimming removed 0 bases at V and 7 bases at J, with 14 bases between. Here the CDR3 DNA reads TGTGCCAGCAGCGTAGACCCGGGGGCGTTAAATGAGCAGTTCTTC. The encoded protein is CASSVDPGALNEQFF. The full variable domain, completed using reference TRBV9 and TRBJ2-1, is DSGVTQTPKHLITATGQRVTLRCSPRSGDLSVYWYQQSLDQGLQFLIQYYNGEERAKGNILERFSAQQFPDLHSELNLSSLELGDSALYFCASSVDPGALNEQFFGPGTRLTVL.

This clone came up many times. CDR3 DNA sequence: TGTGCCAGCAGACTCGGACAGGGCTCCACTAATGAAAAACTGTTTTTT. It yields the protein CASRLGQGSTNEKLFF. J is TRBJ1-4 and V is TRBV7-9; 8 nucleotides agree with TRBD1. In germline, CDR1 is SEHNR, CDR2 FQNEAQ (reference sequence). With 6 bases clipped from V and 2 bases from J, the junction kept 8 bases outside the gene matches. This CDR3 is built from 16 residues. Filled out from reference TRBV7-9 and TRBJ1-4, the complete variable domain reads DTGVSQNPRHKITKRGQNVTFRCDPISEHNRLYWYRQTLGQGPEFLTYFQNEAQLEKSRLLSDRFSAERPKGSFSTLEIQRTEQGDSAMYLCASRLGQGSTNEKLFFGSGTQLSVL.

V gene TRBV7-2 combines with J gene TRBJ2-7; TRBD1 might be the D (5 bases). V lost 1 base to trimming and J lost 6 bases, with 10 bases between them. Per the germline V gene, CDR1 is SGHTA and CDR2 is FQGNSA. This CDR3 region has 13 residues. CDR3 region: CASSLEVRGEQYF. CDR3 DNA sequence: TGTGCCAGCAGCTTAGAAGTAAGGGGCGAGCAGTACTTC.